Below, 2 T cell receptor beta chains from the same sample are listed, as sequenced in a study of Graves' ophthalmopathy and Graves' hyperthyroidism. The authors amplified TCR beta CDR3 regions from RNA transcripts. HTBI-primed RT-PCR formed the first round, and a multiplex PCR formed the second. TCRdb recomputed calls from the multiplex PCR reads with MiXCR, one row per CDR3 protein. This table holds over a million distinct CDR3 sequences, 36% found once. The specimen was peripheral blood or thyroid tissue (not recorded which). The receptors here all came from an adult man with Graves' hyperthyroidism.

The chain employs TRBV3-1 and TRBJ1-6; D remains unclear. Trimming took 0 bases from V and 7 from J, leaving 16 bases between them. The CDR3 extends over 17 amino acids. CDR1 and CDR2 from the germline V gene are LGHDT and YNNKEL (reference sequence). For the CDR3, the DNA is TGTGCCAGCAGCCAAGAGTCTCTGACAATCGGGAATTCACCCCTCCACTTT. It is translated as CASSQESLTIGNSPLHF.

The V gene is TRBV12-3 or TRBV12-4, the J gene TRBJ1-5; TRBD1 is a possible D gene (5 bases). V was trimmed by 0 bases and J by 5 bases, leaving 8 bases between them. This CDR3 contains 14 residues. The CDR3 reads CASSLAGRHQPQHF. CDR3 coding DNA: TGTGCCAGCAGTTTAGCGGGACGGCATCAGCCCCAGCATTTT.